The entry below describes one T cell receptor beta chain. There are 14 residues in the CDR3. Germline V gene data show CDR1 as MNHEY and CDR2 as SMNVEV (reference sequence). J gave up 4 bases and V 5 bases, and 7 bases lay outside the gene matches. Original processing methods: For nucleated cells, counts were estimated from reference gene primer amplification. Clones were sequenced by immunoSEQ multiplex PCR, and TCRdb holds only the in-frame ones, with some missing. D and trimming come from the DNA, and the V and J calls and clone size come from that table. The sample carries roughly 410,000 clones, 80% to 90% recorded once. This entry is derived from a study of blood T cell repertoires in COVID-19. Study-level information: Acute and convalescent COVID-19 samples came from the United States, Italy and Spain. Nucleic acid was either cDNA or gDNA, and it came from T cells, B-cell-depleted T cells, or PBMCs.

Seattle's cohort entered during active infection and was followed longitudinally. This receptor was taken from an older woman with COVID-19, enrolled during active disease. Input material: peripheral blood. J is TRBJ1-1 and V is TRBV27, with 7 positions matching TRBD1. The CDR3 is CASSGRGLGTEAFF. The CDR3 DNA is TGTGCCAGCAGTGGAAGGGGGCTTGGCACTGAAGCTTTCTTT.